The source of this TCR beta chain is a study of blood T cell repertoires in COVID-19 (dated by TCRdb to 2020 to 2021). Regarding the research as a whole: The collaborator samples originated in the United States, Italy and Spain and spanned the acute and convalescent phases of COVID-19. The material from the prospective study consisted of cDNA or gDNA derived from T cells, B-cell-depleted T cells, or PBMCs. Subjects who had been exposed to COVID-19, were actively infected with it, or had recovered from it provided the deeply sampled blood TCRbeta repertoires that made up the dataset. The repertoires were released in a freely available public database intended as a resource for research on the immune response to SARS-CoV-2. The samples were drawn from the first 160 participants of the ongoing ImmuneRACE study and from 1,254 subjects provided by 6 global collaborators. A de-identified subject ID, COVID-19 status, age in years and sex were almost always included in the sample metadata. Where available, HLA class I and class II types were obtained from metadata supplied by the sample provider rather than from assay-based typing. The study at large found these results: How much clinical and demographic metadata was included differed by source and by participant, and the metadata was provided uncurated.

The immunoSEQ Assay, a bias-controlled multiplex PCR, was used to amplify TCRbeta CDR3 regions from genomic DNA. On the authors' methods: The number of nucleated cells in each sample was estimated by amplification of reference gene primers within the assay. To quantify the absolute abundance of each unique TCRbeta CDR3 rearrangement, sequence reads were collapsed and filtered. For each sample, productive Simpson clonality was calculated as the square root of Simpson's diversity index over productive rearrangements. This immuneACCESS table, as held by TCRdb, lists in-frame sequences with V and J called but not all clones. Of the missing ones, under half trace to an unresolved V gene in checked studies; the others have no known cause. V and J calls and clone size are as listed in that table; D and trimming were resolved from the DNA. The sample table lists 390,000 or so clones, roughly four fifths of them with a count of one. About 4.8% of the sample rests with the top ten.

The germline V and J ends show losses of 3 bases and 6 bases respectively, and no gene match explains 8 bases of the junction. CDR1 and CDR2, per the germline V gene, are SGHNT and YENEEA. The CDR3 has 16 amino acids, counting the end cysteine and phenylalanine. Of all the DNA, just the CDR3 is kept, 48 bases in frame from base 1. Enrolling through a virtual design, the prospective study's participants ranged in age from roughly 18 to 100 years and lived across 20 to 25 United States geographic areas. In the prospective study, participants were assigned to cohorts based on the clinical history participants reported in a screening survey and a study questionnaire. Recovered participants in ImmuneRACE Cohort 3 were defined by two consecutive negative NP/OP PCR tests, clearance by a healthcare professional, or resolution of symptoms. In the prospective study, mobile phlebotomists collected whole blood, serum and a nasopharyngeal or oropharyngeal swab from each participant. Additional blood draws and questionnaires over an approximately 2-month period could optionally be provided by prospective study participants. Before DNA extraction, prospective study blood samples were shipped either frozen or at room temperature.

A remark on this clone: Its antigen is unknown. Qualities for individual bases were not recorded, and no much larger clone is one base off.

The specimen was PBMCs or T cells enriched from blood (not recorded which). The V gene is TRBV11-3 and the J gene is TRBJ2-3, with 11 central nucleotides matching TRBD2. The source is a woman between 45 and 60 years old who had recovered from COVID-19. The bases are TGTGCCAGCAGCTTGGCCCTAGCGGGGGGAGGGGATACGCAGTATTTT. Its protein product is CASSLALAGGGDTQYF.